This TCR beta chain was identified during a study of tumor-infiltrating lymphocytes in primary liver carcinoma. On this clonotype: The CDR3 carries no conserved terminal phenylalanine or tryptophan, so it likely arises from a read error. The DNA is left out, because the CDR3 cannot be placed on it with certainty; the CDR3 is given as TCRdb lists it.

A constant-region primer served to make TCR beta cDNA from about 530 ng total RNA. Construction of TCR beta libraries relied on three successive nested multiplex PCR rounds employing slightly modified ARM-PCR. Rounds one and two of PCR, each of 10 cycles, were primed with TRBV1-TRBV30 forward primers and a C-beta reverse primer. Each CDR3 protein is one row after TCRdb ran MiXCR on the multiplex PCR reads. The sample lists around 40,000 distinct CDR3 sequences, about 73% occurring once. The CDR3 is 14 amino acids long, termini counted. In germline, CDR1 is SGHAT, CDR2 FQNNGV. Co-extracted RNA and DNA came from about 19-30 mg of unsorted bulk tissue.

Sequencing was performed on liver tumor tissue from sampling region 2. Specified subset: tumor region T2, inferior pole. The chain joins TRBV11-2 to TRBJ2-7. The clonotype originates from a man aged 35 to 55 with primary liver carcinoma and hepatitis B virus infection. CDR3 in amino acids: CGSSSNRNSYEQNL.